This T cell receptor beta chain appears in the sequencing data of a study of identifying expanded T cells in peripheral blood. Study-wide results and caveats: Two-week clone count variance significantly increased as total template count grew. Differentially abundant clones: roughly 1.3 between replicates, around 17 at around 2 weeks, 19 to 20 at four.

CDR1 and CDR2 (germline): LNHDA, SQIVND (reference sequence). The CDR3 has 8 residues. On this clone: Antigen: not known. At one boundary the junction diverges from the germline segment, which might be a read error.

Collection occurred without any documented infections or immune events in donors. Produced via immunoSEQ multiplex PCR; TCRdb's table is partial and in-frame only. The profile covers 100,000 or so clones, with around 85% appearing a single time and about 18% taken by the ten largest. The TCR was taken from a person aged 18-70 years in good health. The rearrangement uses TRBV19 and TRBJ1-2; no firm D call. The sequenced material came from blood. The CDR3 region has the DNA TGTGCCAGTAGTATACCCCCATTC. This sequence encodes CASSIPPF.